This T cell receptor beta chain comes out of a study of T-cell reconstitution after alpha-beta-depleted transplantation in children. CDR1 is MNHEY and CDR2 is SVGEGT in the germline V gene. The CDR3 is 12 amino acids. V was shortened by 8 bases and J by 5 bases, with 9 bases between the two germline ends. Unique molecular identifiers were incorporated into the prepared TCRbeta library. MiXCR, applied by TCRdb to the PCR reads, yields one record per CDR3 protein. The sample shows over 550,000 distinct CDR3 sequences, roughly a tenth of them seen only once. This clonotype was recorded many times. Here the sequenced sample was PBMCs from the stem cell graft donor, taken from the stem cell graft. The rearrangement links TRBV6-2 or TRBV6-3 to TRBJ2-2, with D hard to call. This receptor was identified in a human donor who donated a stem cell graft to a child with acute myeloid leukemia. The CDR3 DNA sequence: TGTGCCAGCGAAGCGAGAACCGGGGAGCTGTTTTTT. Translation gives CASEARTGELFF.